This T cell receptor beta chain comes out of a study of blood T cell repertoires in COVID-19. About the research overall: Samples of COVID-19 (acute and convalescent) were obtained from the United States, Italy and Spain. Sources were T cells, B-cell-depleted T cells, or PBMCs; the material itself was cDNA or gDNA.

CDR1 is MNHNY, CDR2 SVGAGI, per germline (reference sequence). The CDR3 contains 15 residues. Trimming shortened V by 2 bases and J by 6 bases, and 13 bases separated the two germline ends. Authors' analysis steps: Amplification with reference gene primers provided the estimates of nucleated cell counts. Method: immunoSEQ multiplex PCR; TCRdb's copy keeps in-frame clones and lacks some. That table supplies the V and J calls and clone size; D and trimming were determined from the DNA. Of about 130,000 clones in the sample, approximately 81% were seen once. Sequencing was performed on peripheral blood. The J gene is TRBJ1-4, the V gene TRBV6-6, with unresolved D. The clonotype was recovered from a woman under 40 who had recovered from COVID-19. Here the CDR3 reads CASSYPDTGDEKLFF. The CDR3 DNA follows: TGTGCCAGCAGTTACCCCGACACGGGAGATGAAAAACTGTTTTTT.